The rows below give T cell receptor beta chains drawn from one sample of a study of blood T cell repertoires in COVID-19. Using immunoSEQ multiplex PCR, the repertoire was profiled, and TCRdb retains in-frame clones only, with some absent. The table shows around 140,000 clones, with about nine tenths occurring only once. The source material was peripheral blood. The receptors were sampled from an elderly man with acute or convalescent COVID-19. Each CDR3 is given with its conserved first and last residue. D genes are given only for firm matches. Clone size is shown for a subset of rows, as once, few, many or a class of expanded clone.

D: TRBD1
size: -
J: TRBJ1-5
V: TRBV7-6
CDR3: CASSAGTASNQPQHF
DNA: TGTGCCAGCAGCGCAGGGACAGCTAGCAATCAGCCCCAGCATTTT

D: -
size: -
J: TRBJ1-5
V: TRBV7-9
CDR3: CASSPRDTAGNQPQHF
DNA: TGTGCCAGCAGTCCTCGGGACACAGCGGGCAATCAGCCCCAGCATTTT

D: TRBD1
size: -
J: TRBJ1-2
V: TRBV3-1/TRBV3-2
CDR3: CASSQPDRGGYGYTF
DNA: TGTGCCAGCAGCCAACCCGACAGGGGTGGCTATGGCTACACCTTC

D: TRBD2
size: -
J: TRBJ2-5
V: TRBV5-5
CDR3: CASSHPGGQETQYF
DNA: TGTGCCAGCAGCCACCCGGGGGGACAAGAGACCCAGTACTTC

D: -
size: -
J: TRBJ1-2
V: TRBV5-6
CDR3: CASSLGGGRGYGYTF
DNA: TGTGCCAGCAGCTTGGGAGGTGGCCGGGGCTATGGCTACACCTTC

D: TRBD2
size: -
J: TRBJ2-7
V: TRBV7-2
CDR3: CASSGASGGSYEQYF
DNA: TGTGCCAGCAGCGGGGCTAGCGGGGGCTCCTACGAGCAGTACTTC

D: -
size: -
J: TRBJ1-6
V: TRBV6-5
CDR3: CASSYTENNSPLHF
DNA: TGTGCCAGCAGTTACACCGAGAATAATTCACCCCTCCACTTT

D: TRBD1
size: -
J: TRBJ2-3
V: TRBV5-1
CDR3: CASSLGQGLVPHF
DNA: TGCGCCAGCAGCTTGGGACAGGGGCTAGTACCCCATTTT

D: TRBD1
size: once
J: TRBJ2-7
V: TRBV4-2
CDR3: CASSQDLNGQGVKTYEQYF
DNA: TGTGCCAGCAGCCAAGATCTAAACGGACAGGGGGTGAAAACCTACGAGCAGTACTTC

D: -
size: -
J: TRBJ1-3
V: TRBV3-1/TRBV3-2
CDR3: CASSPPGFGGPGNTIYF
DNA: TGTGCCAGCAGTCCACCCGGTTTTGGCGGGCCTGGAAACACCATATATTTT

D: -
size: -
J: TRBJ1-1
V: TRBV5-1
CDR3: CASSLVSGRGEAFF
DNA: TGCGCCAGCAGCTTGGTTTCAGGGCGCGGTGAAGCTTTCTTT

D: -
size: -
J: TRBJ1-5
V: TRBV30
CDR3: CAWTDPGVGQPQHF
DNA: TGTGCCTGGACGGACCCAGGGGTAGGTCAGCCCCAGCATTTT

D: TRBD1
size: many
J: TRBJ1-5
V: TRBV7-9
CDR3: CASSLVIRGQEGNQPQHF
DNA: TGTGCCAGCAGCTTAGTTATCAGGGGGCAGGAGGGCAATCAGCCCCAGCATTTT